Following are 8 T cell receptor beta chains from one sample sequenced in a study of cytomegalovirus exposure and HLA in healthy donors. PCR amplification relied on 60 Vbeta primers (plus 13 Jbeta primers). Assay used: immunoSEQ multiplex PCR; TCRdb lists only in-frame clones, some missing. The profile shows more than 100,000 clones, roughly three quarters of them singletons. Sequencing used PBMCs. The receptors come from a woman in her thirties or forties in good health and CMV-seronegative.

V gene TRBV18 combines with J gene TRBJ2-7, with 7 bases lining up with TRBD1. V lost 3 bases, J lost 4 bases, and 12 bases stayed unmatched. The CDR3 contains 16 residues. Germline V gene data show CDR1 as KGHSH and CDR2 as LQKENI. The DNA for the CDR3 is TGTGCCAGCTCACCCCCCGACAGGGCCAGAGAATACGAGCAGTACTTC. This gives the protein CASSPPDRAREYEQYF.

The chain links TRBV7-3 to TRBJ2-1, with TRBD2 identical over 9 bases. Germline CDR1 reads SGHTA; CDR2 reads FQGTGA. V lost 3 bases and J lost 5; bases outside the gene matches: 8. There are 16 residues in the CDR3. CDR3 nucleotides: TGTGCCAGCAGCTTTGTGGGGCGGGGGGGCCACAATGAGCAGTTCTTC. Translated: CASSFVGRGGHNEQFF.

This clone was detected a few times. The chain joins TRBV25-1 to TRBJ1-6; D gene ambiguous. CDR3 size: 16 residues. Germline CDR1 reads MGHDK; CDR2 reads SYGVNS. V lost 3 bases to trimming and J lost 11 bases, with 20 bases between them. CDR3 sequence: CASSDMGSGQSAPLHF. The CDR3 region has the DNA TGTGCCAGCAGTGACATGGGGAGCGGGCAGTCAGCACCCCTCCACTTT.

The chain has TRBV4-3 and TRBJ2-5; D gene unclear. The J call may be faulty, since TRBJ2-7 better matches the DNA end. The V gene's germline CDR1 is LGHNA and CDR2 YSLEER. The CDR3 spans 12 residues. This CDR3 reads CASSQLFHEQYF. CDR3 nucleotide sequence: TGCGCCAGCAGCCAACTTTTTCACGAGCAGTACTTC.

The rearrangement uses TRBV6-5 and TRBJ2-5; D unresolved. The CDR3 has 16 residues. Per the germline V gene, CDR1 is MNHEY and CDR2 is SVGAGI. With 0 bases removed from V and 5 bases from J, the gap between germline ends came to 16 bases. The CDR3 bases are TGTGCCAGCAGTTACTCGAGACAAAATAAGTATGAGACCCAGTACTTC. It translates to CASSYSRQNKYETQYF.

The rearrangement uses TRBV7-2 and TRBJ1-1, with 9 bases matching TRBD1. CDR3 length: 17 amino acids. Per the germline V gene, CDR1 is SGHTA and CDR2 is FQGNSA. After removal of 5 bases from V and 3 bases from J, the junction contained 13 bases not matched to a gene. The CDR3 DNA follows: TGTGCCAGCAGCCTGCAGCGACAGGGGGGATTGGACACTGAAGCTTTCTTT. This encodes CASSLQRQGGLDTEAFF.

Turning to this clone: The sample has other DNA sequences that encode this CDR3 too. The chain carries TRBV4-1 and TRBJ2-7; 9 nucleotides agree with TRBD1. After removal of 4 bases from V and 2 bases from J, the junction contained 6 bases not matched to a gene. This CDR3 comprises 15 residues. Germline V gene lookup returns CDR1 MGHRA and CDR2 YSYEKL. DNA for the CDR3: TGCGCCAGCAGCCCAAGGACAGGGGACCCCTACGAGCAGTACTTC. Protein product: CASSPRTGDPYEQYF.

The chain employs TRBV27 and TRBJ1-1; 10 bases are shared with TRBD1. The germline V gene has CDR1 MNHEY and CDR2 SMNVEV (reference sequence). The CDR3 spans 13 residues. The J segment lost 4 bases and the V segment lost 7 bases, leaving 3 bases of the junction unmatched. CDR3 DNA: TGTGCCAGCAAAAGGGACAGGGGCACTGAAGCTTTCTTT. This translates into CASKRDRGTEAFF.